The next 24 T cell receptor beta chains were all read from a single sample in a study of blood T cell repertoires in COVID-19. Clones were sequenced by immunoSEQ multiplex PCR, and TCRdb holds only the in-frame ones, with some missing. The sample records about 130,000 clones, around 84% being singletons. The specimen was PBMCs or T cells enriched from blood (not recorded which). The receptor set was obtained from a man aged 40-50 years with acute COVID-19.

V usage is TRBV6-2 or TRBV6-3 and J usage is TRBJ2-2; 8 nucleotides agree with TRBD1. This CDR3 spans 12 amino acids. CDR1 is MNHEY and CDR2 is SVGEGT in the germline V gene. With 5 bases clipped from V and 7 bases from J, the junction kept 0 bases outside the gene matches. CDR3 region: CASSGQGGELFF. CDR3 nucleotides: TGTGCCAGCAGTGGACAGGGCGGGGAGCTGTTTTTT.

This clone came up once. This rearrangement joins TRBV7-9 to TRBJ2-3; 9 nucleotides line up with TRBD2. Trimming took 3 bases from V and 6 from J; bases not matched to a gene: 4. The germline V gene encodes CDR1 SEHNR and CDR2 FQNEAQ (reference sequence). This CDR3 has 14 residues. The CDR3 region has the DNA TGTGCCAGCAGCTTGGGCGGGGGGGTCGATACGCAGTATTTT. It is translated as CASSLGGGVDTQYF.

The chain carries TRBV28 and TRBJ2-4, with D possibly TRBD1 on 6 matching bases. Trimming shortened V by 3 bases and J by 1 base, and 13 bases separated the two germline ends. Germline CDR1 is MDHEN and CDR2 is SYDVKM. The CDR3 sequence is 16 residues long. The CDR3 reads CASSFGQPGAKNIQYF. The CDR3 nucleotides are TGTGCCAGCAGTTTTGGACAGCCGGGGGCCAAAAACATTCAGTACTTC.

This chain uses TRBV28 with TRBJ2-3; TRBD1 is a possible D gene (5 bases). V lost 3 bases and J 6 bases, leaving 16 bases between the germline ends. The germline V gene has CDR1 MDHEN and CDR2 SYDVKM. The CDR3 spans 15 residues. CDR3 in amino acids: CASSFPQGSSDTQYF. CDR3 sequence (DNA): TGTGCCAGCAGTTTCCCGCAGGGATCCTCCGATACGCAGTATTTT.

The chain uses TRBV12-3 or TRBV12-4 and TRBJ1-2; D is undetermined. This CDR3 has 13 amino acids. Trimming stripped 2 bases from V and 4 bases from J, with 8 bases between. The chain's CDR3 is CASSLTEIYGYTF. In nucleotides, the CDR3 is TGTGCCAGCAGTTTAACAGAAATCTATGGCTACACCTTC.

The CDR3 DNA follows: TGTGCCAGCAGTCACTCCCCAGACTCAACTAATGAAAAACTGTTTTTT. Residues: CASSHSPDSTNEKLFF. J is TRBJ1-4 and V is TRBV27; D is undetermined. Germline loops: CDR1 MNHEY, CDR2 SMNVEV (reference sequence). The CDR3 is 16 residues long. The V end lost 5 bases, the J end lost 0 bases, and 13 bases lay between the germline ends.

This CDR3 reads CASSLEYKGALQFF. The CDR3 DNA reads as TGTGCCAGCAGCTTAGAATACAAGGGGGCTCTTCAGTTCTTC. The chain recombines TRBV11-3 with TRBJ2-1; 7 positions match TRBD1. J gave up 13 bases and V 0 bases, and 9 bases lay outside the gene matches. There are 14 residues in the CDR3. Germline CDR1 SGHNT, CDR2 YENEEA.

The chain links TRBV6-2 or TRBV6-3 to TRBJ2-3, with 7 bases fitting TRBD2. Germline CDR1 is MNHEY and CDR2 is SVGEGT. This CDR3 has 12 amino acids. With V trimmed by 6 bases and J by 4 bases, 1 base remained unmatched. Here the CDR3 reads CASSLAADTQYF. The CDR3, as DNA: TGTGCCAGCAGCCTAGCGGCAGATACGCAGTATTTT.

J is TRBJ2-7 and V is TRBV27, with 15 bases fitting TRBD2. CDR1 is MNHEY and CDR2 is SMNVEV in the germline V gene (reference sequence). This CDR3 comprises 16 residues. The J segment lost 2 bases and the V segment lost 5 bases, leaving 4 bases of the junction unmatched. The CDR3 DNA is TGTGCCAGCAGTAGGACTAGCGGGAGGGCCGCCTACGAGCAGTACTTC. This codes for CASSRTSGRAAYEQYF.

The chain is built from TRBV18 and TRBJ2-5, with 8 bases lining up with TRBD1. Germline CDR1 and CDR2: KGHSH and LQKENI. Trimming at V came to 1 base and at J to 0 bases, leaving 1 base not matched to a gene. This CDR3 is 15 amino acids long. DNA for the CDR3: TGTGCCAGCTCACCACGGGGACAGGACCAAGAGACCCAGTACTTC. This gives the protein CASSPRGQDQETQYF.

Only a few counts were recorded for this clone. The chain carries TRBV24-1 and TRBJ2-2, with 7 bases lining up with TRBD1. Germline V gene sequence: CDR1 KGHDR, CDR2 SFDVKD. The CDR3 has 17 amino acids. The ends lost 0 bases at V and 1 base at J; junction bases unmatched: 4. CDR3 residues: CATSDLGDSRNTGELFF. The DNA for the CDR3 is TGTGCCACCAGTGATTTGGGGGACAGCCGGAACACCGGGGAGCTGTTTTTT.

This clone has a single count. The gene calls are TRBV7-9 and TRBJ2-3; no definite D call. Germline CDR1 SEHNR, CDR2 FQNEAQ (reference sequence). This CDR3 contains 13 residues. Trimming left V 2 bases short and J 5 bases short, with 8 bases between. The chain's CDR3 is CASSLSRGDTQYF. CDR3 DNA: TGTGCCAGCAGCTTATCCCGCGGAGATACGCAGTATTTT.

This chain uses TRBV5-1 with TRBJ2-6, with D possibly being TRBD1 (6 bases). V lost 2 bases and J 9 bases, leaving 9 bases between the germline ends. Germline V CDR1 and CDR2: SGHRS, YFSETQ. This CDR3 has 13 residues. The DNA of the CDR3 is TGCGCCAGCAGCTTCCAGGGGATCAACGTCCTGACTTTC. It is translated as CASSFQGINVLTF.

As to this clone: This clone may be a read error of a much larger clone one base away. V usage is TRBV7-2 and J usage is TRBJ1-1, with D possibly being TRBD1 (5 bases). Germline V gene lookup returns CDR1 SGHTA and CDR2 FQGNSA. Trimming pared 5 bases from V and 3 bases from J, leaving 10 bases between. The CDR3 has 13 amino acids. The CDR3 reads CASSRGRDTEAFF. DNA for the CDR3: TGTGCCAGCAGCCGGGGGAGGGACACTGAAGCTTTCTTT.

V is TRBV5-1 and J is TRBJ2-1, with TRBD2 matching 8 bases. J was trimmed by 0 bases and V by 4 bases; bases with no gene match: 3. Germline V CDR1 and CDR2: SGHRS, YFSETQ. The CDR3 has 15 residues. CDR3 in DNA: TGCGCCAGCAGCGGAGCGGGGGTCTCCTACAATGAGCAGTTCTTC. It yields the protein CASSGAGVSYNEQFF.

The CDR3 nucleotides read TGTGCCAGTGTAGGGGGGGATGCAGAAATCCGTGAGCAGTTCTTC. Residues: CASVGGDAEIREQFF. The chain has TRBV28 and TRBJ2-1; D is perhaps TRBD2 (7 bases). V was trimmed by 9 bases and J by 9 bases, leaving 24 bases between them. The CDR3 is made up of 15 amino acids. Looked up from germline, CDR1 is MDHEN and CDR2 is SYDVKM.

The chain recombines TRBV28 with TRBJ2-5; 10 nucleotides line up with TRBD1. The CDR3 sequence is 20 residues long. The V segment lost 5 bases and the J segment 5 bases; nucleotides outside the gene matches: 23. Germline V gene lookup returns CDR1 MDHEN and CDR2 SYDVKM. CDR3: CASSPGQGKRETISGETQYF. The DNA of the CDR3 is TGTGCCAGCAGTCCGGGACAGGGGAAACGGGAGACAATCTCGGGGGAGACCCAGTACTTC.

In its sample, this clone was seen a few times. The chain links TRBV23-1 to TRBJ1-4; no firm D call. TRBV23-1 falls under the ORF class, with uncertain function. This CDR3 comprises 16 residues. The V gene lost 1 base and the J gene lost 4 bases, with 13 bases spanning the gap. CDR3 sequence (DNA): TGCGCCAGCAGTCAATGGAGCGGTCAGCTTAATGAAAAACTGTTTTTT. It codes for CASSQWSGQLNEKLFF.

The chain couples TRBV7-3 to TRBJ2-1; 10 bases are a match to TRBD2. The V segment lost 5 bases and the J segment 9 bases; nucleotides outside the gene matches: 13. Germline V gene data show CDR1 as SGHTA and CDR2 as FQGTGA. The CDR3 is 16 amino acids. CDR3 loop: CASSQGASGGVGEQFF. CDR3 nucleotide sequence: TGTGCCAGCAGCCAAGGGGCTAGCGGGGGCGTCGGTGAGCAGTTCTTC. Drawing the rest from reference TRBV7-3 and TRBJ2-1, the complete variable domain is GAGVSQTPSNKVTEKGKYVELRCDPISGHTALYWYRQSLGQGPEFLIYFQGTGAADDSGLPNDRFFAVRPEGSVSTLKIQRTERGDSAVYLCASSQGASGGVGEQFFGPGTRLTVL.

Of note for this clone: A read error may produce the germline difference seen at one junction end. The genes are TRBV2 and TRBJ2-7, with D possibly TRBD1 on 5 matching bases. Germline CDR1 reads SNHLY; CDR2 reads FYNNEI. The CDR3 length is 13 residues. CDR3 in amino acids: CASSVGETPYMDF. The CDR3 bases are TGTGCCAGCAGTGTAGGGGAAACGCCCTATATGGACTTC.

In its sample, this clone was seen a few times. The CDR3 spells CASSSTGTGGSPLHF. CDR3 nucleotides: TGCGCCAGCAGCTCAACCGGGACAGGTGGTTCACCCCTCCACTTT. The chain carries TRBV5-1 and TRBJ1-6, with 8 bases fitting TRBD1. This CDR3 has 15 amino acids. The trim removed 3 bases at V and 9 bases at J, leaving 8 bases unmatched. The germline gives CDR1 SGHRS, CDR2 YFSETQ.

This chain joins TRBV19 and TRBJ1-1; D gene unclear. Germline loops: CDR1 LNHDA, CDR2 SQIVND (reference sequence). The CDR3 extends over 13 amino acids. The V end was cut by 7 bases, the J end by 1 base, with 10 bases between. DNA of the CDR3: TGTGCCAGTATACCATGGGCGAACACTGAAGCTTTCTTT. It specifies CASIPWANTEAFF. The variable domain in full, completed from reference TRBV19 and TRBJ1-1, reads DGGITQSPKYLFRKEGQNVTLSCEQNLNHDAMYWYRQDPGQGLRLIYYSQIVNDFQKGDIAEGYSVSREKKESFPLTVTSAQKNPTAFYLCASIPWANTEAFFGQGTRLTVV.

V and J are TRBV20-1 and TRBJ1-4; TRBD1 agrees at 7 bases. The V and J ends lost 3 bases and 7 bases, in that order; junction bases with no gene match: 5. Germline lookup yields CDR1 DFQATT and CDR2 SNEGSKA (reference sequence). The CDR3 covers 13 residues. CDR3 amino acids: CSASWQGGEKLFF. The CDR3 coding sequence is TGCAGTGCTAGTTGGCAGGGGGGTGAAAAACTGTTTTTT.

The chain carries TRBV5-1 and TRBJ1-2; 9 bases agree with TRBD1. The CDR3 totals 15 residues. J gave up 8 bases and V 0 bases, and 8 bases lay outside the gene matches. Germline V gene sequence: CDR1 SGHRS, CDR2 YFSETQ. The CDR3: CASSLGYGTGYGYTF. The CDR3 nucleotides read TGCGCCAGCAGCTTGGGTTACGGGACAGGGTACGGCTACACCTTC.